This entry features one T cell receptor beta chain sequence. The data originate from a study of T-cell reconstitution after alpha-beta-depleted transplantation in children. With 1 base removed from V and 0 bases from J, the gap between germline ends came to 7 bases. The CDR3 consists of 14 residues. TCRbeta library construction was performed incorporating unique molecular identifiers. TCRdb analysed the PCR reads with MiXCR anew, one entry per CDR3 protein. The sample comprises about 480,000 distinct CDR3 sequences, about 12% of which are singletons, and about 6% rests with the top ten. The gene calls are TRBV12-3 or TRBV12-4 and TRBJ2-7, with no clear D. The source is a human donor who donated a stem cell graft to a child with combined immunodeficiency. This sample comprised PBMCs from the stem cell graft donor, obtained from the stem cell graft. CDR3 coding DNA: TGTGCCAGCAGTTTAGGTGAGGACTCCTACGAGCAGTACTTC. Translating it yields CASSLGEDSYEQYF.